This TCR beta chain emerged from a study of blood T cell repertoires in COVID-19. Looking at the study overall: From T cells, B-cell-depleted T cells, or PBMCs came the material, which was cDNA or gDNA.

Germline V gives CDR1 SGHDT, CDR2 YYEEEE. This CDR3 is built from 14 residues. J lost 4 bases, V lost 7 bases, and 8 bases had no gene match. Method: immunoSEQ multiplex PCR; TCRdb's copy keeps in-frame clones and lacks some. The sample carries about 480,000 clones, 89% recorded once. A Seattle source enrolled patients during active infection and followed them longitudinally. Sample: peripheral blood. V is TRBV5-6 and J is TRBJ1-2, with TRBD1 matching 9 bases. This TCR was recovered from a young man with COVID-19, enrolled during active disease. The DNA of the CDR3 is TGTGCCAGCGGCTGGGACAGGGTACGCTATGGCTACACCTTC. It specifies CASGWDRVRYGYTF. The full variable domain, rest sourced from reference TRBV5-6 and TRBJ1-2, is DAGVTQSPTHLIKTRGQQVTLRCSPKSGHDTVSWYQQALGQGPQFIFQYYEEEERQRGNFPDRFSGHQFPNYSSELNVNALLLGDSALYLCASGWDRVRYGYTFGSGTRLTVV.